This entry lists 12 T cell receptor beta chains sequenced from one sample in a study of cytomegalovirus exposure and HLA in healthy donors. It was with 60 Vbeta and 13 Jbeta primers that the PCR ran. Here immunoSEQ multiplex PCR was the method, and the copy in TCRdb shows in-frame clones only, minus some. The sample holds around 100,000 clones, 50% to 70% seen once. Material for sequencing was PBMCs. The receptors originated from a man aged 25-45 years in good health and CMV-seropositive.

V is TRBV7-2 and J is TRBJ1-5; D call uncertain. The germline V gene has CDR1 SGHTA and CDR2 FQGNSA. CDR3 length equals 17 residues. The germline V and J ends were trimmed by 5 bases and 0 bases, with 17 bases remaining between them. CDR3 loop: CASSQTTGVYSNQPQHF. CDR3 nucleotides: TGTGCCAGCAGCCAGACTACGGGAGTATATAGCAATCAGCCCCAGCATTTT.

The sample holds a few counts of this clone. The genes are TRBV19 and TRBJ2-1, with a tentative D call TRBD1 (5 bases). The CDR3 is 14 amino acids. Germline CDR1 is LNHDA and CDR2 is SQIVND (reference sequence). V was cut by 4 bases and J by 6 bases, with 13 bases left in between. The CDR3 region is CASSKRGWSNEQFF. Written as DNA, the CDR3 is TGTGCCAGTAGTAAAAGGGGCTGGTCCAATGAGCAGTTCTTC. Supplemented by reference TRBV19 and TRBJ2-1, the full variable domain reads DGGITQSPKYLFRKEGQNVTLSCEQNLNHDAMYWYRQDPGQGLRLIYYSQIVNDFQKGDIAEGYSVSREKKESFPLTVTSAQKNPTAFYLCASSKRGWSNEQFFGPGTRLTVL.

To note about this clone: At one end, the junction sequence differs from germline, possibly due to a read error. This chain connects TRBV11-2 to TRBJ2-7, with a tentative D call TRBD1 (6 bases). Germline V gene lookup returns CDR1 SGHAT and CDR2 FQNNGV. The CDR3 length is 14 residues. CDR3 sequence reads: CASSLGQGHYERYF. The CDR3 DNA reads TGTGCCAGCAGCTTAGGGCAGGGACACTACGAGCGGTACTTC. The variable domain in full, completed from reference TRBV11-2 and TRBJ2-7, reads EAGVAQSPRYKIIEKRQSVAFWCNPISGHATLYWYQQILGQGPKLLIQFQNNGVVDDSQLPKDRFSAERLKGVDSTLKIQPAKLEDSAVYLCASSLGQGHYERYFGPGTRLTVT.

This clone was detected only a few times. The rearrangement links TRBV7-9 to TRBJ2-5, with TRBD2 identical over 11 bases. The better agreement between TRBJ2-7 and the DNA end casts doubt on the J call. Germline V CDR1 and CDR2: SEHNR, FQNEAQ (reference sequence). This CDR3 comprises 15 residues. The CDR3 DNA is TGTGCCAGCAGCCCGACTAGCGGGGAGCCCTACGAGCAGTACTTC. Amino acids: CASSPTSGEPYEQYF.

The chain recombines TRBV4-1 with TRBJ1-1; D is possibly TRBD1 (5 bases). Per germline, CDR1 MGHRA and CDR2 YSYEKL. The germline V and J ends were trimmed by 4 bases and 5 bases, with 11 bases remaining between them. This CDR3 spans 13 amino acids. CDR3 sequence reads: CASSRSRDTEAFF. DNA for the CDR3: TGCGCCAGCAGCCGAAGCAGGGATACTGAAGCTTTCTTT.

DNA for the CDR3: TGTGCCAGCAGCTTAGTTAGCGGGGAAGAGACCCAGTACTTC. It translates to CASSLVSGEETQYF. V and J are TRBV11-3 and TRBJ2-5; 8 positions match TRBD2. This CDR3 is built from 14 residues. Germline CDR1 and CDR2: SGHNT and YENEEA. V lost 1 base and J lost 3; bases outside the gene matches: 1.

The rearrangement uses TRBV2 and TRBJ2-7, with 9 bases matching TRBD2. The CDR3 sequence is 16 residues long. Germline V gene lookup returns CDR1 SNHLY and CDR2 FYNNEI. V dropped 6 bases and J dropped 3; count of bases not matched to a gene: 12. CDR3 in DNA: TGTGCCAGCAGGATAGGGCGGGGAGCGGGGGGCTACGAGCAGTACTTC. It yields the protein CASRIGRGAGGYEQYF.

In its sample, this clone was seen a few times. The chain has TRBV11-2 and TRBJ1-2, with 9 bases aligning to TRBD1. V lost 6 bases and J lost 4; bases outside the gene matches: 6. The CDR3 spans 14 residues. CDR1 is SGHAT and CDR2 is FQNNGV in the germline V gene. In DNA, the CDR3 is TGTGCCAGCAGTACCCGGGACAGGGCCTATGGCTACACCTTC. Its translation is CASSTRDRAYGYTF.

V usage is TRBV25-1 and J usage is TRBJ2-1, with D possibly matching TRBD1 (5 bases). The germline V gene encodes CDR1 MGHDK and CDR2 SYGVNS. Trimming took 6 bases from V and 9 from J, leaving 18 bases between them. The CDR3 length is 14 residues. CDR3 loop: CASSSRGFSSEQFF. In DNA form, the CDR3 reads TGTGCCAGCAGCTCTAGGGGCTTCTCCAGTGAGCAGTTCTTC.

Only a few counts were recorded for this clone. V gene TRBV11-3 combines with J gene TRBJ2-1; D gene ambiguous. V was pared by 3 bases and J by 3 bases, with 6 bases between. Per germline, CDR1 SGHNT and CDR2 YENEEA. This CDR3 is built from 13 residues. The chain's CDR3 is CASSFGGYNEQFF. The CDR3 coding sequence is TGTGCCAGCAGCTTTGGCGGCTACAATGAGCAGTTCTTC.

The V call is TRBV25-1, the J call TRBJ2-7; 9 bases are a match to TRBD1. The CDR3 has 14 residues. The V and J ends lost 4 bases and 1 base, in that order; junction bases with no gene match: 2. Per the germline V gene, CDR1 is MGHDK and CDR2 is SYGVNS. This CDR3 is CASSAGTGSYEQYF. The CDR3 coding sequence is TGTGCCAGCAGTGCCGGGACAGGGTCCTACGAGCAGTACTTC.

This clone was picked up a small number of times. The chain recombines TRBV6-1 with TRBJ1-2, with D perhaps matching TRBD1 (5 bases). Germline V gene lookup returns CDR1 MNHNS and CDR2 SASEGT. Trimming took 6 bases from V and 8 from J, leaving 13 bases between them. This CDR3 is built from 12 residues. The CDR3 loop reads CASRIQGFGYTF. CDR3 nucleotide sequence: TGTGCCAGCAGGATTCAGGGCTTCGGCTACACCTTC.